These 24 T cell receptor beta chains were sequenced from one sample in a study of shared clonotypes between healthy human individuals. Profiling relied on immunoSEQ multiplex PCR, and the TCRdb table lists in-frame clones only, not all of them. The profile shows approximately 440,000 clones, 60% to 80% of them singletons. Sequencing used PBMCs. These TCRs come from a woman aged 40-49 years in good health. Some clones in this sample may be carry-over from other donors' samples.

This chain connects TRBV28 to TRBJ2-3; no clear D gene. The V and J ends lost 5 bases and 1 base respectively, with 13 bases between them. CDR3 length equals 15 residues. Germline V gene sequence: CDR1 MDHEN, CDR2 SYDVKM. CDR3 loop: CASSLSRGGTDTQYF. CDR3 in DNA: TGTGCCAGCAGTCTGTCCCGAGGAGGCACAGATACGCAGTATTTT.

The CDR3 region is CASSPNSSSYNEQFF. The CDR3 DNA reads as TGTGCCAGCTCTCCGAACTCCAGCTCCTACAATGAGCAGTTCTTC. The rearrangement links TRBV18 to TRBJ2-1; D call uncertain. The germline gives CDR1 KGHSH, CDR2 LQKENI. Deletions cut 6 bases from V and 0 bases from J, with 12 bases between. The CDR3 sequence is 15 residues long.

The rearrangement uses TRBV20-1 and TRBJ2-5; D might be TRBD2 (5 bases). Germline CDR1 DFQATT, CDR2 SNEGSKA (reference sequence). The CDR3 totals 11 residues. CDR3 nucleotide sequence: TGCGGTAGCGCCCTTTTAGAGACCCAGTACTTC. It encodes CGSALLETQYF.

Concerning this clone itself: A read error likely explains this, since a far larger clone differs by one base. The chain joins TRBV6-5 to TRBJ2-7, with 9 positions matching TRBD2. Germline-derived CDR1 and CDR2 are MNHEY and SVGAGI. This CDR3 comprises 15 residues. The CDR3, as DNA: TGTGCCGGCAGTTATTCGCCTAGCGGGAACTACGAGCAGTACTTC. Its protein product is CAGSYSPSGNYEQYF.

The rearrangement links TRBV6-1 to TRBJ1-4; D possibly corresponds to TRBD1 (5 bases). Trimming took 3 bases from V and 0 from J, leaving 20 bases between them. The CDR3 totals 19 residues. Germline loops: CDR1 MNHNS, CDR2 SASEGT. The CDR3 coding sequence is TGTGCCAGCAGTGAGACCAAATCGGGACGGCTTGCAACTAATGAAAAACTGTTTTTT. Its protein product is CASSETKSGRLATNEKLFF.

This rearrangement joins TRBV18 to TRBJ2-7; D is unresolved. From germline, CDR1 is KGHSH and CDR2 LQKENI. This CDR3 comprises 12 residues. Trimming removed 3 bases from V and 4 bases from J, with 7 bases in between. CDR3 protein: CASSPMTYEQYF. CDR3 coding DNA: TGTGCCAGCTCACCCATGACTTACGAGCAGTACTTC.

V usage is TRBV9 and J usage is TRBJ2-1; D remains ambiguous. V was pared by 3 bases and J by 2 bases, with 12 bases between. Germline V gives CDR1 SGDLS, CDR2 YYNGEE. CDR3 size: 15 residues. This CDR3 reads CASSAPGPTYNEQFF. For the CDR3, the DNA is TGTGCCAGCAGCGCCCCCGGGCCAACCTACAATGAGCAGTTCTTC.

In regard to this clone: The same CDR3 is also encoded by other DNA sequences in this sample. The chain joins TRBV5-1 to TRBJ1-2; D unresolved. Trimming shortened V by 0 bases and J by 3 bases, and 12 bases separated the two germline ends. The CDR3 length is 15 residues. CDR1 SGHRS and CDR2 YFSETQ come from the germline V gene. The CDR3 nucleotides are TGCGCCAGCAGCTTGGATGGGGTCGGAGACTATGGCTACACCTTC. Translated: CASSLDGVGDYGYTF.

This chain connects TRBV7-8 to TRBJ2-3; D unclear. Germline V gene data show CDR1 as SGHVS and CDR2 as FQNEAQ. V was clipped by 7 bases and J by 4 bases, with 9 bases between them. This CDR3 has 12 amino acids. CDR3 region: CASTRRSDTQYF. The CDR3, as DNA: TGTGCCAGCACCCGCCGATCAGATACGCAGTATTTT.

In this sample, this clone turned up a few times. CDR3 residues: CASISQPARTDTQYF. DNA for the CDR3: TGTGCCAGCATCTCCCAACCAGCGCGGACAGATACGCAGTATTTT. The chain recombines TRBV5-5 with TRBJ2-3; D is unclear. The CDR3 is 15 amino acids. Germline lookup yields CDR1 SGHKS and CDR2 YYEKEE (reference sequence). The V end lost 6 bases, the J end lost 3 bases, and 17 bases lay between the germline ends.

The CDR3 protein is CASSLVPGQGYEQYF. The DNA for the CDR3 is TGTGCCAGCAGCTTAGTGCCGGGACAGGGCTACGAGCAGTACTTC. This chain connects TRBV7-6 to TRBJ2-7; 9 bases map to TRBD1. With 1 base clipped from V and 3 bases from J, the junction kept 4 bases outside the gene matches. The CDR3 has 15 residues. Germline loops: CDR1 SGHVS, CDR2 FNYEAQ.

This chain links TRBV6-1 with TRBJ1-3; perhaps TRBD1 as D (6 bases). With 2 bases removed from V and 4 bases from J, the gap between germline ends came to 15 bases. Germline CDR1 and CDR2: MNHNS and SASEGT. The CDR3 is 16 amino acids. CDR3 sequence: CASSEQPRGVGNTIYF. CDR3 sequence (DNA): TGTGCCAGCAGTGAACAACCCAGGGGTGTGGGAAACACCATATATTTT.

V and J are TRBV10-2 and TRBJ1-2; tentative D call: TRBD1 (5 bases). The germline CDR1 and CDR2 sequences are WSHSY and SAAADI. The CDR3 has 13 residues. Between the trimmed V and J ends, which lost 10 bases and 4 bases, there was a span of 16 bases. The CDR3 sequence: CATGAGGLYGYTF. The DNA for the CDR3 is TGCGCCACTGGGGCGGGGGGTCTCTATGGCTACACCTTC.

This chain joins TRBV5-1 and TRBJ2-1; D not resolved. The CDR3 is 14 residues long. Germline V gives CDR1 SGHRS, CDR2 YFSETQ. Between the trimmed V and J ends, which lost 1 base and 5 bases, there was a span of 10 bases. The CDR3 sequence: CASSLSQRNNEQFF. The CDR3 bases are TGCGCCAGCAGCTTGTCTCAGCGAAACAATGAGCAGTTCTTC.

This clone was seen only once. The V gene is TRBV4-1, the J gene TRBJ2-7, with 11 positions matching TRBD2. Germline CDR1 reads MGHRA; CDR2 reads YSYEKL. This CDR3 is 17 amino acids long. The V segment lost 4 bases and the J segment 4 bases; nucleotides outside the gene matches: 12. The CDR3 loop is CASSPGLAALRGYEQYF. The DNA of the CDR3 is TGCGCCAGCAGCCCGGGACTAGCGGCTCTTAGGGGATACGAGCAGTACTTC.

In regard to this clone: The sample carries other DNA sequences with the same CDR3. This rearrangement joins TRBV28 to TRBJ2-2; D unclear. Trimming pared 5 bases from V and 4 bases from J, leaving 8 bases between. This CDR3 is built from 13 residues. Germline V gene lookup returns CDR1 MDHEN and CDR2 SYDVKM. The CDR3 DNA reads as TGTGCCAGCAGTCCCCCCGGCACCGGGGAGCTGTTTTTT. This sequence encodes CASSPPGTGELFF. Drawing the rest from reference TRBV28 and TRBJ2-2, the complete variable domain is DVKVTQSSRYLVKRTGEKVFLECVQDMDHENMFWYRQDPGLGLRLIYFSYDVKMKEKGDIPEGYSVSREKKERFSLILESASTNQTSMYLCASSPPGTGELFFGEGSRLTVL.

The chain is built from TRBV14 and TRBJ1-5, with D hard to call. V gave up 0 bases and J gave up 5 bases, with 5 bases separating them. Germline assignment: CDR1 SGHDN and CDR2 FVKESK. CDR3 size: 13 residues. CDR3: CASSQERDQPQHF. The CDR3 DNA is TGTGCCAGCAGCCAAGAAAGGGATCAGCCCCAGCATTTT.

The chain is built from TRBV11-2 and TRBJ2-7, with 8 bases lining up with TRBD1. V dropped 5 bases and J dropped 5; count of bases not matched to a gene: 11. Germline CDR1 and CDR2: SGHAT and FQNNGV. The CDR3 is 15 amino acids. CDR3 amino acids: CASSPLWAGGNEQYF. The DNA of the CDR3 is TGTGCCAGCAGCCCTCTTTGGGCAGGGGGCAACGAGCAGTACTTC.

V gene TRBV5-1 combines with J gene TRBJ2-7; D ambiguous. With 0 bases removed from V and 3 bases from J, the gap between germline ends came to 13 bases. Germline values: CDR1 SGHRS, CDR2 YFSETQ. This CDR3 comprises 15 residues. Here the CDR3 reads CASSLEPGPYYEQYF. Here the CDR3 DNA reads TGCGCCAGCAGCTTGGAGCCAGGCCCTTACTACGAGCAGTACTTC.

Details on this clone: In the same sample, other DNA sequences code for this CDR3. This rearrangement joins TRBV5-4 to TRBJ2-7, with 10 bases matching TRBD2. V gave up 2 bases and J gave up 7 bases; unmatched junction bases: 9. Germline loops: CDR1 SGHNT, CDR2 YYREEE (reference sequence). The CDR3 consists of 15 residues. CDR3 loop: CASSLRKRGGSEQYF. The CDR3 coding sequence is TGTGCCAGCAGCTTACGTAAGCGGGGGGGTTCGGAGCAGTACTTC.

V is TRBV27 and J is TRBJ1-5, with a tentative D call TRBD1 (5 bases). Trimming cost V 5 bases and J 5 bases, with 22 bases left between them. This CDR3 comprises 17 residues. The germline V gene encodes CDR1 MNHEY and CDR2 SMNVEV (reference sequence). CDR3 region: CASSPRGTVDSYQPQHF. CDR3 nucleotides: TGTGCCAGCAGTCCAAGGGGCACCGTCGACAGTTATCAGCCCCAGCATTTT.

The chain carries TRBV28 and TRBJ2-7; TRBD1 is a possible D gene (5 bases). The V gene lost 4 bases and the J gene lost 1 base, with 11 bases spanning the gap. The V gene's germline CDR1 is MDHEN and CDR2 SYDVKM. This CDR3 is 14 amino acids long. For the CDR3, the DNA is TGTGCCAGCAGTTCCTTCAGGGTTTCCTACGAGCAGTACTTC. Protein product: CASSSFRVSYEQYF.

Comments on this clone: Other DNA sequences in the sample encode the same CDR3. The gene calls are TRBV6-6 and TRBJ2-1; a possible D gene is TRBD1 (6 bases). V lost 2 bases, J lost 4 bases, and 9 bases lay in between. CDR3 length: 14 residues. CDR1 is MNHNY, CDR2 SVGAGI, per germline (reference sequence). The CDR3 here is CASSYTGSYNEQFF. As DNA, the CDR3 is TGTGCCAGCAGTTACACAGGGAGTTACAATGAGCAGTTCTTC.

This rearrangement joins TRBV9 to TRBJ2-3, with no clear D. Trimming removed 4 bases from V and 4 bases from J, with 16 bases in between. Germline V gene lookup returns CDR1 SGDLS and CDR2 YYNGEE. The CDR3 extends over 15 amino acids. CDR3 DNA: TGTGCCAGCAGCCCTAGTAGGGTTCCGGCAGATACGCAGTATTTT. The encoded protein is CASSPSRVPADTQYF.